This T cell receptor (beta chain) was captured in a study of blood T cell repertoires in COVID-19. Trimming removed 0 bases from V and 7 bases from J; junction bases left unmatched: 14. CDR3 length: 19 residues. The germline gives CDR1 SGHKS, CDR2 YYEKEE (reference sequence). This table comes from immunoSEQ multiplex PCR, and its TCRdb copy is limited to in-frame clones, with some not included. The sample consists of some 230,000 clones, around 83% of them appearing once. V usage is TRBV5-5 and J usage is TRBJ2-1; 12 bases line up with TRBD2. The TCR originated in a woman of 80 years or more with COVID-19, enrolled during active disease. Sequencing was done on a sample of peripheral blood. The CDR3 nucleotides read TGTGCCAGCAGCTTGGAGGGGGCGGACGGACTAGCGGGGAGGAATGAGCAGTTCTTC. It is translated as CASSLEGADGLAGRNEQFF. The whole variable domain, filled in from reference TRBV5-5 and TRBJ2-1, reads DAGVTQSPTHLIKTRGQQVTLRCSPISGHKSVSWYQQVLGQGPQFIFQYYEKEERGRGNFPDRFSARQFPNYSSELNVNALLLGDSALYLCASSLEGADGLAGRNEQFFGPGTRLTVL.